Shown below are 14 T cell receptor beta chains from a single sample sequenced in a study of T cells after yellow fever vaccination. TCRdb reprocessed the 5' RACE reads with MiXCR, giving one entry per CDR3 protein. The sample carries some 240,000 distinct CDR3 sequences, approximately 3.8% recorded once. The source was PBMCs, collected 15 days after the yellow fever booster vaccination. The source of these receptors is a man aged 18-30 years who received the YFV17D yellow fever vaccine.

This clonotype was counted ten times or more. The chain combines TRBV21-1 with TRBJ2-2. TRBV21-1 has pseudogene status. CDR3 length: 12 residues. CDR3 sequence (DNA): TGTGCCAGCAGCAATTTCTCCGGGGAGCTGTTTTTT. Protein product: CASSNFSGELFF.

This clonotype was seen ten or more times. The V gene is TRBV27, the J gene TRBJ2-7, with D possibly matching TRBD1 (7 bases). Germline values: CDR1 MNHEY, CDR2 SMNVEV (reference sequence). The CDR3 spans 15 residues. V dropped 7 bases and J dropped 3 bases, with 19 bases sitting between them. CDR3: CASIKRQGGNYEQYF. The CDR3 DNA reads as TGTGCCAGCATTAAAAGACAGGGCGGGAACTACGAGCAGTACTTC.

The chain links TRBV7-8 to TRBJ2-1; D may be TRBD1 (5 bases). The CDR3 is 15 residues long. Per germline, CDR1 SGHVS and CDR2 FQNEAQ. V lost 3 bases to trimming and J lost 8 bases, with 17 bases between them. The CDR3 bases are TGTGCCAGCAGCTTCGCCTCGGGCAGGGTCTATGAGCAGTTCTTC. Its protein is CASSFASGRVYEQFF. The full variable domain, its missing parts supplied by reference TRBV7-8 and TRBJ2-1, is GAGVSQSPRYKVAKRGQDVALRCDPISGHVSLFWYQQALGQGPEFLTYFQNEAQLDKSGLPSDRFFAERPEGSVSTLKIQRTQQEDSAVYLCASSFASGRVYEQFFGPGTRLTVL.

Ten or more counts support this clonotype. This sequence joins TRBV4-2 and TRBJ2-4; 10 positions match TRBD2. The CDR3 is 19 residues long. Trimming at V came to 4 bases and at J to 1 base, leaving 13 bases not matched to a gene. CDR1 and CDR2 (germline): LGHNA, YNFKEQ. The CDR3 here is CASSRPLTGTSVAKNIQYF. In DNA form, the CDR3 reads TGTGCCAGCAGCCGCCCACTAACCGGGACTAGCGTCGCCAAAAACATTCAGTACTTC.

The table lists this clonotype with a few counts. This chain connects TRBV20-1 to TRBJ2-1, with 7 bases identical to TRBD2. With V trimmed by 4 bases and J by 0 bases, 6 bases remained unmatched. Per germline, CDR1 DFQATT and CDR2 SNEGSKA (reference sequence). CDR3 length: 15 amino acids. The CDR3 protein is CSAIHPGGSYNEQFF. The CDR3 DNA is TGCAGTGCTATTCATCCGGGAGGCTCCTACAATGAGCAGTTCTTC.

This clonotype showed up many times. The J gene is TRBJ1-4, the V gene TRBV7-9; 8 bases are shared with TRBD1. This CDR3 has 16 amino acids. J was trimmed by 3 bases and V by 2 bases; bases with no gene match: 5. CDR1 is SEHNR and CDR2 is FQNEAQ in the germline V gene (reference sequence). The CDR3 DNA follows: TGTGCCAGCAGCTTACCGTACAGGGGGTCTAATGAAAAACTGTTTTTT. This sequence encodes CASSLPYRGSNEKLFF. Supplemented by reference TRBV7-9 and TRBJ1-4, the full variable domain reads DTGVSQNPRHKITKRGQNVTFRCDPISEHNRLYWYRQTLGQGPEFLTYFQNEAQLEKSRLLSDRFSAERPKGSFSTLEIQRTEQGDSAMYLCASSLPYRGSNEKLFFGSGTQLSVL.

This clonotype showed up many times. As DNA, the CDR3 is TGCAGTGCTAGCGGTCTAGGGGAGACCCAGTACTTC. Translation: CSASGLGETQYF. This chain uses TRBV20-1 with TRBJ2-5; D is undetermined. Germline V gene data show CDR1 as DFQATT and CDR2 as SNEGSKA (reference sequence). This CDR3 region has 12 residues. V was trimmed by 3 bases and J by 5 bases, leaving 10 bases between them.

This clonotype was picked up many times. The chain has TRBV2 and TRBJ2-1, with D tentatively TRBD2 (6 bases). Deletions cut 2 bases from V and 10 bases from J, with 12 bases between. Germline assignment: CDR1 SNHLY and CDR2 FYNNEI. This CDR3 has 13 residues. The CDR3 here is CASSELRRGEQFF. The CDR3 nucleotides read TGTGCCAGCAGTGAATTAAGGCGGGGCGAGCAGTTCTTC.

This clonotype was found many times. The rearrangement joins TRBV20-1 to TRBJ2-5; 10 positions match TRBD2. Germline V CDR1 and CDR2: DFQATT, SNEGSKA (reference sequence). With 6 bases clipped from V and 2 bases from J, the junction kept 9 bases outside the gene matches. This CDR3 is built from 15 residues. DNA of the CDR3: TGCAGTGCAGCCTCTTTTAGCGGGGGGCAAGAGACCCAGTACTTC. It specifies CSAASFSGGQETQYF.

This clonotype occurred many times. The gene calls are TRBV7-2 and TRBJ1-1; D is undetermined. Trimming cost V 4 bases and J 1 base, with 13 bases left between them. The CDR3 is made up of 15 amino acids. Germline V gives CDR1 SGHTA, CDR2 FQGNSA. Written as DNA, the CDR3 is TGTGCCAGCAGCTCACCACGAGGGTGGAACACTGAAGCTTTCTTT. Amino acids: CASSSPRGWNTEAFF.

This clonotype was detected many times. The chain combines TRBV12-3 or TRBV12-4 with TRBJ1-5; D call uncertain. Deletions cut 7 bases from V and 7 bases from J, with 11 bases between. This CDR3 is built from 12 residues. CDR3 nucleotides: TGTGCCAGCACCTTTTTAGGGCAGCCCCAGCATTTT. It specifies CASTFLGQPQHF.

The V call is TRBV5-1, the J call TRBJ1-2; 8 bases match TRBD1. Losses at the gene ends were 0 bases for V and 8 bases for J; bases not matched to a gene: 9. CDR1 is SGHRS, CDR2 YFSETQ, per germline. This CDR3 contains 15 residues. The CDR3 sequence: CASSLAGGQGGGYTF. The CDR3 region has the DNA TGCGCCAGCAGCTTGGCCGGAGGACAGGGCGGCGGCTACACCTTC.

This clonotype was seen once. This may arise from a read error, as a much more abundant clone is one base away. This chain joins TRBV7-2 and TRBJ2-5; D call uncertain. The CDR3 has 12 residues. The V end lost 8 bases, the J end lost 5 bases, and 12 bases lay between the germline ends. Germline V gene data show CDR1 as SGHTA and CDR2 as FQGNSA. CDR3 sequence (DNA): TGTGCCAGCTGCCTCTCCGCGGAGACCCAGTACTTC. Protein: CASCLSAETQYF.

This clonotype has ten or more counts. The chain uses TRBV12-5 and TRBJ2-5; unclear D gene. V was trimmed by 4 bases and J by 3 bases, leaving 6 bases between them. The CDR3 consists of 12 residues. CDR1 is LGHNT and CDR2 is FRNRAP in the germline V gene. The CDR3 region has the DNA TGTGCTAGTGGTTCAGGAGAAGAGACCCAGTACTTC. Residues: CASGSGEETQYF.